This T cell receptor (beta chain) is from a study of ipilimumab plus nivolumab after autologous stem cell transplantation. Sequencing used immunoSEQ multiplex PCR; TCRdb keeps in-frame clones, though not all of them. In the table there are over 75,000 clones, about 83% of which are singletons. CDR1 is KGHSH and CDR2 is LQKENI in the germline V gene. CDR3 length: 15 amino acids. V lost 3 bases and J lost 6, with 16 bases in between. The input for sequencing was PBMCs, taken in a trial of ipilimumab plus nivolumab as post-transplant consolidation. The sequence was collected from a male donor with diffuse large B-cell lymphoma. The chain links TRBV18 to TRBJ2-3; tentatively, D is TRBD2 (5 bases). CDR3: CASSPTKTRVDTQYF. The CDR3 nucleotides are TGTGCCAGCTCACCGACTAAGACGAGAGTCGATACGCAGTATTTT.